This section outlines one TCR beta chain sequence together with its context. This clone showed up just a few times. The antigen this receptor binds is unknown. Qualities for individual bases were not recorded, and no much larger clone is one base off. The CDR3 contains 13 residues, cysteine and phenylalanine counted. This entry keeps only the CDR3 DNA: 39 bases, framed from base 1. CDR1 and CDR2, per the germline V gene (reference sequence), are DFQATT and SNEGSKA. Deletion took 3 bases off V and 10 bases off J, with a span of 15 bases between the germline ends. Library generation was performed with the immunoSEQ multiplex PCR assay. TCRdb took this table from immuneACCESS and kept in-frame rearrangements with V and J called. Such tables lack part of the clones; where checked against another copy, unresolved V genes explain under half of the gap, and the rest is unexplained. This sample holds approximately 170,000 clones; approximately 90% were observed only once. The ten top clones hold 0.55% to 0.7% of the sample.

The sample belongs to a study of control samples from healthy donors and cancer patients (dated by TCRdb to about 2020). Sample: blood. The sequence links TRBV20-1 to TRBJ1-4; the D gene is perhaps TRBD1, on 5 matching bases. The receptor was derived from a woman aged 25 to 39 in good health. The encoded CDR3 is CSASGPIGGKLFF. The DNA sequence reads TGCAGTGCTAGTGGACCGATCGGGGGAAAACTGTTTTTT.